A single sample is the source of the 14 T cell receptor beta chains below, sequenced in a study of early T cells in non-severe SARS-CoV-2 infection. TCRdb recomputed calls from the 5' RACE reads with MiXCR, one row per CDR3 protein. The sample includes about 80,000 distinct CDR3 sequences, 4.5% to 6% seen only once; the top ten take 6.5% to 8%. This material consisted of whole blood, taken at baseline. These receptor sequences come from an adult who was a healthcare worker with PCR-confirmed SARS-CoV-2 infection or an uninfected control (not recorded which).

This clonotype was detected ten times or more. The chain has TRBV6-5 and TRBJ1-1; a weak D match, TRBD1 (6 bases). V lost 6 bases to trimming and J lost 5 bases, with 19 bases between them. CDR1 MNHEY and CDR2 SVGAGI come from the germline V gene. The CDR3 contains 15 residues. The CDR3 is CASRRTVLQETEAFF. CDR3 sequence (DNA): TGTGCCAGCAGGCGGACAGTACTTCAGGAGACTGAAGCTTTCTTT.

This clonotype was seen at least ten times. V and J are TRBV7-2 and TRBJ2-1; 11 bases fit TRBD2. The germline V gene has CDR1 SGHTA and CDR2 FQGNSA. The CDR3 is 15 residues long. The ends lost 5 bases at V and 4 bases at J; junction bases unmatched: 4. The CDR3 DNA reads as TGTGCCAGCAGCCCGACTAGCGGGAATTACAATGAGCAGTTCTTC. Translation: CASSPTSGNYNEQFF. Using reference TRBV7-2 and TRBJ2-1 for the parts outside the CDR3, the full variable domain is GAGVSQSPSNKVTEKGKDVELRCDPISGHTALYWYRQSLGQGLEFLIYFQGNSAPDKSGLPSDRFSAERTGGSVSTLTIQRTQQEDSAVYLCASSPTSGNYNEQFFGPGTRLTVL.

This clonotype came up many times. The DNA of the CDR3 is TGTGCCAGCAGCCGGGCCCCTACAACGTCCTACGAGCAGTACTTC. It codes for CASSRAPTTSYEQYF. The rearrangement links TRBV7-6 to TRBJ2-7; D remains unclear. This CDR3 has 15 residues. V lost 5 bases and J lost 1, with 15 bases in between. Germline V lookup: CDR1 SGHVS, CDR2 FNYEAQ.

This clonotype was seen many times. The J gene is TRBJ2-3, the V gene TRBV28, with TRBD1 identical over 7 bases. Germline trimming cut 5 bases from V and 0 bases from J; bases unmatched to any gene: 8. The CDR3 is 16 amino acids. Germline CDR1 is MDHEN and CDR2 is SYDVKM. The CDR3 DNA reads TGTGCCAGCAGTGGGCCCAGGGGGAAAAGCACAGATACGCAGTATTTT. Translated, it gives CASSGPRGKSTDTQYF.

The chain employs TRBV10-3 and TRBJ1-4; D is unresolved. Trimming took 3 bases from V and 7 from J, leaving 9 bases between them. Germline CDR1 ENHRY, CDR2 SYGVKD. The CDR3 is 13 amino acids. The CDR3 DNA is TGTGCCATCAGTGACGGGAACGCTGAAAAACTGTTTTTT. Translating gives CAISDGNAEKLFF.

This clonotype was observed at least ten times. The chain employs TRBV6-5 and TRBJ1-2; D possibly corresponds to TRBD1 (5 bases). V was pared by 0 bases and J by 4 bases, with 15 bases between. The CDR3 is 16 residues long. Germline V gene data show CDR1 as MNHEY and CDR2 as SVGAGI. The CDR3 nucleotides are TGTGCCAGCAGTTACTCCCTGGACCCAGGGATCTATGGCTACACCTTC. This translates into CASSYSLDPGIYGYTF.

This clonotype showed up just a few times. The chain employs TRBV30 and TRBJ2-3; 8 nucleotides line up with TRBD2. After removal of 2 bases from V and 6 bases from J, the junction contained 10 bases not matched to a gene. This CDR3 spans 15 amino acids. Looked up from germline, CDR1 is GTSNPN and CDR2 is SVGIG (reference sequence). The CDR3 DNA sequence: TGTGCCTGGAGTTTCCAAAAGCGGGAGAGGGATACGCAGTATTTT. This gives the protein CAWSFQKRERDTQYF.

Notes on this clonotype: This may be a read error: a much more frequent sequence differs by one nucleotide. This chain connects TRBV7-9 to TRBJ2-3; no clear D. V lost 5 bases to trimming and J lost 7 bases, with 22 bases between them. The CDR3 is made up of 16 amino acids. CDR1 is SEHNR and CDR2 is FQNEAQ in the germline V gene (reference sequence). CDR3: CASSPRLASLTYTQYF. The CDR3, as DNA: TGTGCCAGCAGCCCCCGTTTAGCCAGCCTTACATATACGCAGTATTTT. Drawing the rest from reference TRBV7-9 and TRBJ2-3, the complete variable domain is DTGVSQNPRHKITKRGQNVTFRCDPISEHNRLYWYRQTLGQGPEFLTYFQNEAQLEKSRLLSDRFSAERPKGSFSTLEIQRTEQGDSAMYLCASSPRLASLTYTQYFGPGTRLTVL.

This clonotype was detected a few times. At one boundary the junction diverges from the germline segment, which might be a read error. The chain carries TRBV28 and TRBJ1-5; 7 bases fit TRBD1. The CDR3 covers 17 residues. From germline, CDR1 is MDHEN and CDR2 SYDVKM. The CDR3 reads CASNLLGPGGGNQPQHF. CDR3 bases: TGTGCCAGCAATTTACTAGGCCCAGGGGGTGGCAATCAGCCCCAGCATTTT.

This clonotype was seen at least ten times. The J gene is TRBJ2-1, the V gene TRBV29-1, with 12 bases aligning to TRBD2. This CDR3 spans 13 amino acids. The germline gives CDR1 SQVTM, CDR2 ANQGSEA. The V segment lost 7 bases and the J segment 7 bases; nucleotides outside the gene matches: 5. The CDR3 coding sequence is TGCAGCGGGACTAGCGGGATGAGAAATGAGCAGTTCTTC. This codes for CSGTSGMRNEQFF.

This chain joins TRBV7-9 and TRBJ2-1, with D maybe TRBD1 (6 bases). The CDR3 is made up of 21 amino acids. Germline V CDR1 and CDR2: SEHNR, FQNEAQ (reference sequence). The V end was cut by 4 bases, the J end by 0 bases, with 28 bases between. The CDR3 sequence: CASSSPHSKETGPNSYNEQFF. DNA for the CDR3: TGTGCCAGCAGCTCACCCCATTCCAAAGAGACAGGACCGAACTCCTACAATGAGCAGTTCTTC.

At least ten counts were recorded for this clonotype. This sequence joins TRBV18 and TRBJ2-3; 7 positions agree with TRBD1. The CDR3 extends over 15 amino acids. V lost 3 bases, J lost 0 bases, and 3 bases stayed unmatched. From germline, CDR1 is KGHSH and CDR2 LQKENI. The CDR3, as DNA: TGTGCCAGCTCACCGACAGGGATTAGCACAGATACGCAGTATTTT. Residues: CASSPTGISTDTQYF.

This clonotype was seen a handful of times. The chain links TRBV21-1 to TRBJ2-5; the table's D call, TRBD1, has no DNA check behind it. TRBV21-1 is a known pseudogene. The CDR3 runs to 15 residues. DNA for the CDR3: TGTGCCAGCAGCAAAGAAGGAGGGGGCCGGGAGACCCAGTACTTC. It codes for CASSKEGGGRETQYF.

This clonotype has ten or more counts. This chain links TRBV29-1 with TRBJ2-5; the D gene is possibly TRBD2 (6 bases). This CDR3 spans 12 amino acids. Germline assignment: CDR1 SQVTM and CDR2 ANQGSEA. Trimming removed 7 bases at V and 5 bases at J, with 14 bases between. CDR3 coding DNA: TGCAGCGCCGCGGGACCCCTGGAGACCCAGTACTTC. Translation gives CSAAGPLETQYF.